What follows are 17 T cell receptor beta chains derived from one specimen sequenced in a study of cytomegalovirus exposure and HLA in healthy donors. The PCR contained 60 Vbeta and 13 Jbeta primers. Libraries were prepared by immunoSEQ multiplex PCR; TCRdb keeps only in-frame clonotypes and omits some of them. This sample has roughly 250,000 clones, with roughly two thirds found just once. The source material was PBMCs. These receptors were obtained from a female donor in good health and CMV-seronegative.

The chain links TRBV5-6 to TRBJ2-7; TRBD1 is a possible D gene (6 bases). Looked up from germline, CDR1 is SGHDT and CDR2 is YYEEEE. The CDR3 has 13 residues. Trimming took off 3 bases at V and 4 bases at J, with 11 bases between the two ends. The chain's CDR3 is CASSYIRGYEQYF. The DNA of the CDR3 is TGTGCCAGCAGCTACATCAGGGGTTACGAGCAGTACTTC.

The V and J genes are TRBV28 and TRBJ1-2, with a possible D match to TRBD1 (5 bases). Between the trimmed V and J ends, which lost 11 bases and 4 bases, there was a span of 8 bases. The CDR3 loop spans 10 amino acids. The germline CDR1 and CDR2 sequences are MDHEN and SYDVKM. The CDR3 nucleotides read TGTGCCGTGGGGGGCTATGGCTACACCTTC. It specifies CAVGGYGYTF.

V usage is TRBV5-1 and J usage is TRBJ2-7; 7 bases agree with TRBD2. This CDR3 contains 14 residues. The J segment lost 2 bases and the V segment lost 4 bases, leaving 6 bases of the junction unmatched. Germline V gene data show CDR1 as SGHRS and CDR2 as YFSETQ. The CDR3 region has the DNA TGCGCCAGCAGCGGGGGAGCGGGACCCTACGAGCAGTACTTC. Translated, it gives CASSGGAGPYEQYF. The full variable domain, its missing parts supplied by reference TRBV5-1 and TRBJ2-7, is KAGVTQTPRYLIKTRGQQVTLSCSPISGHRSVSWYQQTPGQGLQFLFEYFSETQRNKGNFPGRFSGRQFSNSRSEMNVSTLELGDSALYLCASSGGAGPYEQYFGPGTRLTVT.

The chain uses TRBV7-2 and TRBJ2-3; TRBD2 is a possible D gene (5 bases). Trimming pared 2 bases from V and 0 bases from J, leaving 15 bases between. The germline V gene has CDR1 SGHTA and CDR2 FQGNSA. The CDR3 has 17 amino acids. The CDR3 sequence is CASSLPRTDSSTDTQYF. In DNA, the CDR3 is TGTGCCAGCAGCTTACCGAGGACGGACTCTAGCACAGATACGCAGTATTTT.

This chain joins TRBV6-5 and TRBJ2-7, with 9 bases fitting TRBD2. V gave up 6 bases and J gave up 2 bases; unmatched junction bases: 8. CDR3 length equals 15 residues. Germline assignment: CDR1 MNHEY and CDR2 SVGAGI. The CDR3 coding sequence is TGTGCCAGCAGCCCCCTGGCGGGAGGGACCTACGAGCAGTACTTC. This encodes CASSPLAGGTYEQYF.

The table lists this clone with a count of one. This CDR3 is also generated by other DNA sequences in the sample. This sequence joins TRBV7-9 and TRBJ2-7; D possibly corresponds to TRBD2 (5 bases). With 6 bases removed from V and 6 bases from J, the gap between germline ends came to 24 bases. The CDR3 runs 16 residues. The germline gives CDR1 SEHNR, CDR2 FQNEAQ (reference sequence). The chain's CDR3 is CASSERASDKDGEQYF. The CDR3 DNA reads as TGTGCCAGCAGTGAGAGGGCCAGCGACAAAGACGGCGAGCAGTACTTC.

The chain employs TRBV27 and TRBJ2-1; TRBD1 might be the D (5 bases). Germline V gene lookup returns CDR1 MNHEY and CDR2 SMNVEV (reference sequence). The V gene lost 3 bases and the J gene lost 5 bases, with 8 bases spanning the gap. The CDR3 totals 13 residues. The CDR3 sequence is CASSLTDDNEQFF. CDR3 in DNA: TGTGCCAGCAGTTTGACAGACGACAATGAGCAGTTCTTC.

The V gene is TRBV5-6, the J gene TRBJ1-3; D gene uncertain. The CDR3 spans 16 residues. Germline CDR1 and CDR2: SGHDT and YYEEEE. The V gene lost 0 bases and the J gene lost 0 bases, with 10 bases spanning the gap. The CDR3 is CASSLGATISGNTIYF. The DNA of the CDR3 is TGTGCCAGCAGCTTGGGGGCGACCATCTCTGGAAACACCATATATTTT.

The chain joins TRBV25-1 to TRBJ1-2; D gene uncertain. Germline loops: CDR1 MGHDK, CDR2 SYGVNS. The length of the CDR3 is 13 residues. V dropped 4 bases and J dropped 4 bases, with 10 bases sitting between them. The CDR3 sequence is CASSVWQSYGYTF. The CDR3 nucleotides read TGTGCCAGCAGTGTGTGGCAATCCTATGGCTACACCTTC.

The chain combines TRBV7-2 with TRBJ2-5; D possibly corresponds to TRBD2 (6 bases). The CDR3 sequence is 14 residues long. Trimming shortened V by 5 bases and J by 7 bases, and 17 bases separated the two germline ends. The germline V gene encodes CDR1 SGHTA and CDR2 FQGNSA. The CDR3 spells CASSTSGGLATQYF. The CDR3 region has the DNA TGTGCCAGCAGCACCTCCGGGGGTCTAGCGACCCAGTACTTC.

This chain uses TRBV11-2 with TRBJ2-7, with 12 bases aligning to TRBD2. J lost 4 bases, V lost 3 bases, and 10 bases had no gene match. Germline assignment: CDR1 SGHAT and CDR2 FQNNGV. CDR3 length: 17 residues. The CDR3 coding sequence is TGTGCCAGCAGCTTCACGGGGGGACTAGCGGGTGCTTACGAGCAGTACTTC. This encodes CASSFTGGLAGAYEQYF.

The rearrangement links TRBV5-1 to TRBJ1-2, with 7 bases that match TRBD1. Germline V CDR1 and CDR2: SGHRS, YFSETQ. CDR3 length equals 13 residues. Unmatched junction bases numbered 0, after V lost 0 bases and J lost 4 bases. The CDR3 here is CASSLGDSYGYTF. In nucleotides, the CDR3 is TGCGCCAGCAGCTTGGGGGACAGCTATGGCTACACCTTC.

The chain recombines TRBV18 with TRBJ2-7, with 7 bases matching TRBD1. CDR3 length: 16 amino acids. Germline CDR1 reads KGHSH; CDR2 reads LQKENI. Trimming at V came to 3 bases and at J to 0 bases, leaving 8 bases not matched to a gene. The CDR3 bases are TGTGCCAGCTCACCGACGGGACAGCGTTTCTCCTACGAGCAGTACTTC. Translation gives CASSPTGQRFSYEQYF.

This clone has a handful of counts. The rearrangement uses TRBV10-1 and TRBJ2-5; D may be TRBD2 (7 bases). The V end lost 2 bases, the J end lost 4 bases, and 14 bases lay between the germline ends. The CDR3 length is 15 residues. In germline, CDR1 is WNHNN, CDR2 SYGVQD (reference sequence). The chain's CDR3 is CASSEGGRGGETQYF. CDR3 nucleotides: TGCGCCAGCAGTGAGGGGGGGCGCGGGGGAGAGACCCAGTACTTC.

The rearrangement joins TRBV28 to TRBJ2-7, with 9 bases that match TRBD2. Germline V gene lookup returns CDR1 MDHEN and CDR2 SYDVKM. The ends lost 6 bases at V and 5 bases at J; junction bases unmatched: 11. The CDR3 has 15 amino acids. CDR3 protein: CASRIDQGLADEQYF. The DNA for the CDR3 is TGTGCCAGCAGGATAGATCAGGGACTAGCAGACGAGCAGTACTTC.

In this sample, this clone turned up a few times. The rearrangement uses TRBV7-2 and TRBJ2-5; the D is unclear. Germline V gene data show CDR1 as SGHTA and CDR2 as FQGNSA. This CDR3 region has 13 residues. Trimming took 0 bases from V and 5 from J, leaving 7 bases between them. CDR3 sequence (DNA): TGTGCCAGCAGCTTAGCGCTACGGGAGACCCAGTACTTC. Amino acids: CASSLALRETQYF.

A word on this clone: Other DNA sequences in the same sample also yield this CDR3. The chain links TRBV5-4 to TRBJ2-1; 11 nucleotides line up with TRBD2. CDR3 length equals 15 residues. CDR1 is SGHNT and CDR2 is YYREEE in the germline V gene (reference sequence). The V and J ends lost 4 bases and 3 bases, in that order; junction bases with no gene match: 3. CDR3 region: CASSTGTSGYNEQFF. CDR3 bases: TGTGCCAGCAGCACCGGGACTAGCGGCTACAATGAGCAGTTCTTC.